This paragraph covers one TCR beta chain sequence. This entry belongs to a study of shared clonotypes between healthy human individuals. As handled by the study authors: Filtering differed since immunoSEQ provided only junctions, with no quality scores. The assay was immunoSEQ multiplex PCR, and TCRdb's table has in-frame clones only and misses some. That table is the source of V, J and clone size, and D and trimming were worked out from the DNA. The data show 2.3 million or so clones, 80% to 95% seen once. Adult donors, all healthy and HIV-negative, had no recent acute infections or vaccinations. CDR1 is LNHDA, CDR2 SQIVND, per germline (reference sequence). CDR3 length: 16 amino acids. Germline trimming cut 3 bases from V and 8 bases from J; bases unmatched to any gene: 6.

This receptor was taken from a man aged 18-30 years in good health. Some clones in this sample may be carry-over from other donors' samples. The sequenced sample was naive CD4+ T cells from PBMCs. The sample's subset: CD45RA+ positively selected. The genes are TRBV19 and TRBJ2-1; 14 bases agree with TRBD2. CDR3 residues: CASSIYPGLAGDEQFF. CDR3 nucleotides: TGTGCCAGTAGTATCTATCCGGGACTAGCGGGGGATGAGCAGTTCTTC. The full variable domain, its missing parts supplied by reference TRBV19 and TRBJ2-1, is DGGITQSPKYLFRKEGQNVTLSCEQNLNHDAMYWYRQDPGQGLRLIYYSQIVNDFQKGDIAEGYSVSREKKESFPLTVTSAQKNPTAFYLCASSIYPGLAGDEQFFGPGTRLTVL.